The text below deals with one T cell receptor beta chain. This sample is part of a study of blood T cells in healthy people across ages. Primed by a sample-barcoded 5' primer and a J-beta primer mix, a second PCR proceeded for about 6 to 11 cycles. TCRdb processed the 5' RACE reads anew with MiXCR; each CDR3 protein has one entry. The sample shows 1,500,000 or so distinct CDR3 sequences, roughly 59% of them seen only once. V lost 3 bases, J lost 7 bases, and 7 bases lay in between. CDR1 is MNHEY and CDR2 is SMNVEV in the germline V gene (reference sequence). The CDR3 loop spans 13 amino acids. Sequencing used blood. This rearrangement joins TRBV27 to TRBJ1-6; D ambiguous. The TCR was taken from a man aged 18 to 29 in good health. The chain's CDR3 is CASSFTQNSPLHF. Written as DNA, the CDR3 is TGTGCCAGCAGTTTTACCCAGAATTCACCCCTCCACTTT.